These 18 T cell receptor beta chains share one sample of origin, sequenced in a study of CD8+ T cells in alopecia areata. After isolation, RNA underwent reverse transcription to generate cDNA as the sequencing template. Measured with immunoSEQ multiplex PCR; TCRdb has only the in-frame clones, and not every one. This table holds about 210,000 clones, roughly 64% found once. Regarding treatment: oral pan-JAK inhibitor, 5-10 mg twice daily. Sequencing used CD4+ T cells sorted from blood, obtained at week 4, from a patient treated with tofacitinib. These receptors came from a human donor with alopecia areata.

The rearrangement joins TRBV2 to TRBJ1-1; tentatively, D is TRBD1 (6 bases). Germline values: CDR1 SNHLY, CDR2 FYNNEI. There are 15 residues in the CDR3. The ends were cut back, 5 bases at V and 0 bases at J, with 13 bases in the middle. Here the CDR3 DNA reads TGTGCCAGCAGTCCCCAGGGGCAATTGAACACTGAAGCTTTCTTT. Protein sequence: CASSPQGQLNTEAFF.

The chain combines TRBV2 with TRBJ2-4; no clear D. The CDR3 has 13 amino acids. V was clipped by 3 bases and J by 7 bases, with 10 bases between them. Germline CDR1 is SNHLY and CDR2 is FYNNEI. The CDR3 loop is CASSDHETNIQYF. The CDR3 DNA follows: TGTGCCAGCAGTGACCACGAGACGAACATTCAGTACTTC.

The J gene is TRBJ2-7, the V gene TRBV10-3, with D possibly TRBD1 on 6 matching bases. V was cut by 10 bases and J by 2 bases, with 9 bases left in between. The length of the CDR3 is 11 residues. Germline assignment: CDR1 ENHRY and CDR2 SYGVKD. CDR3: CATTGTYEQYF. For the CDR3, the DNA is TGTGCCACCACAGGGACCTACGAGCAGTACTTC.

This rearrangement joins TRBV19 to TRBJ1-5; 10 nucleotides line up with TRBD1. Losses at the gene ends were 4 bases for V and 8 bases for J; bases not matched to a gene: 8. The CDR3 totals 15 residues. Germline V gene data show CDR1 as LNHDA and CDR2 as SQIVND (reference sequence). The CDR3 is CASSRDRGPVKPQHF. DNA of the CDR3: TGTGCCAGTAGTAGAGACAGGGGGCCTGTCAAGCCCCAGCATTTT. Together with reference TRBV19 and TRBJ1-5, the CDR3 gives the full variable domain: DGGITQSPKYLFRKEGQNVTLSCEQNLNHDAMYWYRQDPGQGLRLIYYSQIVNDFQKGDIAEGYSVSREKKESFPLTVTSAQKNPTAFYLCASSRDRGPVKPQHFGDGTRLSIL.

The CDR3 sequence: CSVEGNTEAFF. CDR3 coding DNA: TGCAGCGTTGAGGGGAACACTGAAGCTTTCTTT. V gene TRBV29-1 combines with J gene TRBJ1-1, with unresolved D. This CDR3 is built from 11 residues. V gave up 3 bases and J gave up 1 base, with 3 bases separating them. Germline values: CDR1 SQVTM, CDR2 ANQGSEA.

This clone was seen only a few times. V gene TRBV29-1 combines with J gene TRBJ2-3; 9 bases are shared with TRBD1. Losses at the gene ends were 8 bases for V and 4 bases for J; bases not matched to a gene: 7. The germline V gene has CDR1 SQVTM and CDR2 ANQGSEA. This CDR3 region has 13 residues. This CDR3 is CSYGDRAPDTQYF. CDR3 bases: TGCAGCTACGGGGACAGGGCCCCAGATACGCAGTATTTT.

This clone occurred a few times. The rearrangement joins TRBV29-1 to TRBJ2-7; a possible D gene is TRBD2 (7 bases). The CDR3 loop spans 14 amino acids. Trimming removed 3 bases from V and 0 bases from J, with 12 bases in between. From germline, CDR1 is SQVTM and CDR2 ANQGSEA. DNA of the CDR3: TGCAGCGTTGAGGCGGGGGCGAGCTCCTACGAGCAGTACTTC. As protein: CSVEAGASSYEQYF.

The V gene is TRBV5-1, the J gene TRBJ2-6, with D possibly TRBD1 on 6 matching bases. The length of the CDR3 is 17 residues. Germline CDR1 reads SGHRS; CDR2 reads YFSETQ. Trimming left V 2 bases short and J 2 bases short, with 14 bases between. Written as DNA, the CDR3 is TGCGCCAGCAGCTTAGGTGTGTCAGGGGCTGGGGCCAACGTCCTGACTTTC. This encodes CASSLGVSGAGANVLTF.

The genes are TRBV30 and TRBJ2-3, with TRBD2 matching 9 bases. Germline trimming cut 2 bases from V and 0 bases from J; bases unmatched to any gene: 9. CDR1 and CDR2 (germline): GTSNPN, SVGIG (reference sequence). This CDR3 contains 17 residues. CDR3 in DNA: TGTGCCTGGAGTCTTGGGAGGACTAGCGAGAGCACAGATACGCAGTATTTT. Encoded protein: CAWSLGRTSESTDTQYF. The full variable domain, with the rest looked up from reference TRBV30 and TRBJ2-3, is SQTIHQWPATLVQPVGSPLSLECTVEGTSNPNLYWYRQAAGRGLQLLFYSVGIGQISSEVPQNLSASRPQDRQFILSSKKLLLSDSGFYLCAWSLGRTSESTDTQYFGPGTRLTVL.

The chain has TRBV5-1 and TRBJ1-6; perhaps TRBD1 as D (5 bases). CDR1 and CDR2 (germline): SGHRS, YFSETQ. The CDR3 has 16 amino acids. V shed 0 bases and J shed 0 bases, with 7 bases lying between them. In nucleotides, the CDR3 is TGCGCCAGCAGCTTGGGGGGGAGCTCCTATAATTCACCCCTCCACTTT. It translates to CASSLGGSSYNSPLHF.

V and J are TRBV5-6 and TRBJ2-3; TRBD1 matches at 11 bases. The J segment lost 10 bases and the V segment lost 4 bases, leaving 11 bases of the junction unmatched. Germline values: CDR1 SGHDT, CDR2 YYEEEE. The CDR3 contains 15 residues. CDR3 coding DNA: TGTGCCAGCAGCGGATCGGGACAGGGGGTTGTAGCGCAGTATTTT. Amino acids: CASSGSGQGVVAQYF. The full variable domain, rest sourced from reference TRBV5-6 and TRBJ2-3, is DAGVTQSPTHLIKTRGQQVTLRCSPKSGHDTVSWYQQALGQGPQFIFQYYEEEERQRGNFPDRFSGHQFPNYSSELNVNALLLGDSALYLCASSGSGQGVVAQYFGPGTRLTVL.

This clone was counted a few times. This specimen includes other DNA sequences encoding the same CDR3. V and J are TRBV29-1 and TRBJ1-2; no firm D call. The CDR3 consists of 11 residues. Germline V gene data show CDR1 as SQVTM and CDR2 as ANQGSEA. Trimming removed 4 bases at V and 1 base at J, with 4 bases between. CDR3 nucleotide sequence: TGCAGCGTTGGGGTTAACTATGGCTACACCTTC. It translates to CSVGVNYGYTF.

This clone was found a few times. The V call is TRBV5-6, the J call TRBJ2-5; possibly TRBD2 for D (7 bases). Germline assignment: CDR1 SGHDT and CDR2 YYEEEE. The CDR3 consists of 14 residues. With 0 bases removed from V and 5 bases from J, the gap between germline ends came to 11 bases. Here the CDR3 reads CASSLGGGRETQYF. The CDR3 region has the DNA TGTGCCAGCAGCTTGGGCGGGGGCAGGGAGACCCAGTACTTC.

This chain links TRBV5-4 with TRBJ2-7, with 9 nucleotides matching TRBD1. The CDR3 has 13 residues. Germline V gene lookup returns CDR1 SGHNT and CDR2 YYREEE (reference sequence). V gave up 4 bases and J gave up 6 bases; unmatched junction bases: 5. The DNA of the CDR3 is TGTGCCAGCAGCCGGGACAGGGTGGGCGAGCAGTACTTC. Protein: CASSRDRVGEQYF.

V is TRBV4-1 and J is TRBJ2-3, with a weak D call TRBD2 (7 bases). Germline lookup yields CDR1 MGHRA and CDR2 YSYEKL. The CDR3 has 16 residues. V dropped 3 bases and J dropped 3 bases, with 16 bases sitting between them. The CDR3 protein is CASSHRGGAGTDTQYF. As DNA, the CDR3 is TGCGCCAGCAGCCATCGAGGGGGGGCCGGTACAGATACGCAGTATTTT.

J is TRBJ1-1 and V is TRBV30; D is ambiguous. V lost 2 bases and J lost 1, with 8 bases in between. Germline values: CDR1 GTSNPN, CDR2 SVGIG (reference sequence). CDR3 length: 13 amino acids. CDR3 in DNA: TGTGCCTGGAGTAAGCAACCGAACACTGAAGCTTTCTTT. Translating it yields CAWSKQPNTEAFF.

The V and J genes are TRBV10-2 and TRBJ2-7; TRBD2 agrees at 7 bases. V lost 5 bases and J lost 6; bases outside the gene matches: 13. CDR3 length: 15 residues. Per germline, CDR1 WSHSY and CDR2 SAAADI. Here the CDR3 DNA reads TGCGCCAGCAGTAGCGGTGGGAGGGAACTGGGCGAGCAGTACTTC. The encoded protein is CASSSGGRELGEQYF.

The chain links TRBV11-2 to TRBJ2-6; no definite D call. The V gene's germline CDR1 is SGHAT and CDR2 FQNNGV. V was pared by 6 bases and J by 2 bases, with 14 bases between. The CDR3 consists of 16 residues. CDR3 in amino acids: CASRHGGAPGANVLTF. The CDR3 DNA follows: TGTGCCAGCAGACACGGCGGAGCCCCTGGGGCCAACGTCCTGACTTTC.